This is a list of T cell receptor beta chains from one sample in a study of a mutant IDH1 vaccine in newly diagnosed glioma. TCRdb keeps only in-frame clones here, not all; method: immunoSEQ multiplex PCR. The table shows tens of thousands of clones, with approximately 78% occurring only once. The source material was PBMCs, sampled from a glioma patient treated with radiotherapy, temozolomide or both. The origin of the receptors is a man aged 18 to 29 with glioma. Both conserved end residues are part of each CDR3. D genes are given only for firm matches. Only part of the rows carry a size: once, few, many, or a class if the clone is expanded.

>.|TRBV5-1|TRBJ2-5|.
CASSPGLGRETQYF
TGCGCCAGCAGCCCGGGACTGGGGCGGGAGACCCAGTACTTC
>.|TRBV20-1|TRBJ1-1|.
CSVEADTEAFF
TGCAGTGTTGAGGCGGACACTGAAGCTTTCTTT
>.|TRBV6-5|TRBJ1-1|.
CASSWGPKQGTEAFF
TGTGCCAGCAGCTGGGGCCCGAAACAGGGCACTGAAGCTTTCTTT
>.|TRBV5-1|TRBJ2-5|.
CASSGGRLQETQYF
TGCGCCAGCAGCGGGGGACGGCTGCAAGAGACCCAGTACTTC
>.|TRBV7-3|TRBJ2-2|.
CASSLSPHAGELFF
TGTGCCAGCAGCTTAAGCCCGCACGCCGGGGAGCTGTTTTTT
>few|TRBV28|TRBJ1-5|.
CASSVWSNQPQHF
TGTGCCAGCTCGGTATGGAGCAATCAGCCCCAGCATTTT
>.|TRBV9|TRBJ1-1|.
CASSVVPVGTEAFF
TGTGCCAGCAGCGTAGTCCCGGTTGGTACTGAAGCTTTCTTT
>.|TRBV7-5|TRBJ1-2|.
CARSLRTVFSYEGQGNGYTF
TGTGCCAGAAGCCTACGAACTGTTTTTTCTTACGAGGGACAGGGGAATGGCTACACCTTC
>.|TRBV5-4|TRBJ2-3|.
CASSLRESGTDTQYF
TGTGCCAGCAGCTTGCGGGAGAGCGGCACAGATACGCAGTATTTT
>.|TRBV18|TRBJ1-2|.
CASSPQYGRSYGYTF
TGTGCCAGCTCACCACAGTACGGACGGAGCTATGGCTACACCTTC
>.|TRBV4-2|TRBJ1-2|.
CASSQAGDRNYGYTF
TGTGCCAGCAGCCAAGCGGGGGACCGGAACTATGGCTACACCTTC
>.|TRBV2|TRBJ1-1|TRBD1
CASSEGTGTEAFF
TGTGCCAGCAGTGAAGGGACAGGGACTGAAGCTTTCTTT
>.|TRBV1|TRBJ2-1|.
CTSSQVFDEQFF
TGCACCAGCAGCCAAGTTTTCGATGAGCAGTTCTTC
>.|TRBV6-6|TRBJ1-2|.
CASSDLANYGYTF
TGTGCCAGCAGCGACCTAGCTAACTATGGCTACACCTTC
>.|TRBV5-1|TRBJ2-7|.
CASSWGASYEQYF
TGCGCCAGCAGCTGGGGAGCTTCCTACGAGCAGTACTTC
>.|TRBV28|TRBJ1-2|.
CASSLQVNYGYTF
TGTGCCAGCAGTCTACAGGTTAACTATGGCTACACCTTC
>.|TRBV28|TRBJ1-5|.
CASSARVSRSQHF
TGTGCCAGCAGTGCCAGGGTATCAAGGTCCCAGCATTTT
>.|TRBV18|TRBJ1-3|.
CASSPRESGNTIYF
TGTGCCAGCTCACCACGGGAATCTGGAAACACCATATATTTT
>once|TRBV4-3|TRBJ1-2|TRBD1
CASSQDPRDSYGYTF
TGCGCCAGCAGCCAAGATCCCCGGGACAGCTATGGCTACACCTTC
>.|TRBV9|TRBJ1-2|TRBD1
CASSVDGYRGEVGYTF
TGTGCCAGCAGCGTAGACGGGTACAGGGGGGAAGTTGGCTACACCTTC
>few|TRBV28|TRBJ1-1|TRBD1
CASSLHRDRGTEAFF
TGTGCCAGCAGTTTGCACCGGGACAGGGGAACTGAAGCTTTCTTT
>.|TRBV15|TRBJ2-7|.
CATSRGTSYEQYF
TGTGCCACCAGCAGAGGGACATCCTACGAGCAGTACTTC
>.|TRBV30|TRBJ1-2|TRBD1
CASDRGLNRGYTF
TGTGCCTCCGACAGGGGGCTTAATCGAGGCTACACCTTC
>.|TRBV7-9|TRBJ1-2|.
CASSLAGSPLYGYTF
TGTGCCAGCAGCTTAGCCGGGAGTCCGCTCTATGGCTACACCTTC
>few|TRBV15|TRBJ2-1|TRBD2
CATSRDLSVTSGQFF
TGTGCCACCAGCAGAGATCTCAGTGTCACTAGCGGCCAGTTCTTC
>.|TRBV11-2|TRBJ2-7|.
CASSLGLGYYEQYF
TGTGCCAGCAGCTTAGGTCTGGGCTACTACGAGCAGTACTTC
>.|TRBV5-1|TRBJ2-7|.
CASSFSGAGYEQYF
TGCGCCAGCAGCTTTTCAGGGGCTGGCTACGAGCAGTACTTC
>few|TRBV30|TRBJ1-2|TRBD1
CACYGTGDGGQNYGYTF
TGTGCCTGTTACGGGACAGGGGATGGGGGCCAAAACTATGGCTACACCTTC
>.|TRBV5-1|TRBJ1-5|.
CASSLGVNQPQHF
TGCGCCAGCAGCTTGGGGGTTAATCAGCCCCAGCATTTT
>.|TRBV2|TRBJ1-5|TRBD1
CASSPYGTGNQPQHF
TGTGCCAGCAGTCCATATGGGACAGGGAATCAGCCCCAGCATTTT
>.|TRBV27|TRBJ2-1|.
CASSPLWANEQFF
TGTGCCAGCAGTCCCCTTTGGGCCAATGAGCAGTTCTTC
>.|TRBV6-6|TRBJ1-5|TRBD1
CASDRENRSNQPQHF
TGTGCCAGCGACAGGGAGAACAGATCGAATCAGCCCCAGCATTTT
>.|TRBV30|TRBJ1-2|.
CAWRELGAHGYTF
TGTGCCTGGAGGGAGCTGGGGGCCCATGGCTACACCTTC
>.|TRBV5-4|TRBJ1-2|.
CASSRDKGSYGYTF
TGTGCCAGCAGCCGCGACAAGGGTTCCTATGGCTACACCTTC
>.|TRBV5-1|TRBJ1-1|.
CASSLEPSITEAFF
TGCGCCAGCAGCTTGGAACCCAGCATCACTGAAGCTTTCTTT
>.|TRBV27|TRBJ1-1|TRBD1
CASRATGQPEAFF
TGTGCCAGCAGAGCAACGGGACAGCCTGAAGCTTTCTTT
>.|TRBV11-2|TRBJ1-4|.
CASSLFGEKLFF
TGTGCCAGCAGCTTATTCGGTGAAAAACTGTTTTTT
>.|TRBV10-1|TRBJ2-1|TRBD2
CASSTSGSSHNEQFF
TGCGCCAGCAGTACTAGCGGGAGTTCACACAATGAGCAGTTCTTC
>.|TRBV5-4|TRBJ1-1|.
CAGIGPTEAFF
TGTGCCGGCATTGGTCCCACTGAAGCTTTCTTT
>.|TRBV4-3|TRBJ2-7|.
CASSQVLTDYEQYF
TGCGCCAGCAGCCAAGTGCTGACAGACTACGAGCAGTACTTC
>medium-sized|TRBV7-9|TRBJ2-3|.
CASSSQRASTDTQYF
TGTGCCAGCAGCTCCCAGCGGGCTAGCACAGATACGCAGTATTTT
>.|TRBV4-1|TRBJ2-5|TRBD2
CASSQEREGRGAQYF
TGCGCCAGCAGCCAAGAGCGGGAGGGTCGAGGGGCCCAGTACTTC
>once|TRBV1|TRBJ2-3|.
CTSSQPIATQYF
TGCACCAGCAGCCAACCGATCGCTACGCAGTATTTT
>.|TRBV5-4|TRBJ1-2|.
CASTPGSPEIYGYTF
TGTGCCAGCACCCCGGGGAGCCCAGAAATCTATGGCTACACCTTC
>.|TRBV6-1|TRBJ1-1|.
CASSESQARKYTEAFF
TGTGCCAGCAGTGAAAGCCAGGCGAGAAAATACACTGAAGCTTTCTTT
>.|TRBV29-1|TRBJ1-1|.
CSVGGQLYTEAFF
TGCAGCGTTGGAGGACAGCTATACACTGAAGCTTTCTTT
>.|TRBV6-1|TRBJ1-5|TRBD1
CASSGGQGRYQPQHF
TGTGCCAGCAGTGGCGGACAGGGACGGTATCAGCCCCAGCATTTT
>.|TRBV30|TRBJ1-5|.
CAWASSSNQPQHF
TGTGCCTGGGCCAGTAGTAGCAATCAGCCCCAGCATTTT
>.|TRBV5-1|TRBJ1-2|.
CASSPDTYGYTF
TGCGCCAGCAGCCCCGACACCTATGGCTACACCTTC
>.|TRBV15|TRBJ1-2|.
CATSREPEQGLYGYTF
TGTGCCACCAGCAGAGAGCCGGAACAGGGACTCTATGGCTACACCTTC
>.|TRBV2|TRBJ1-4|TRBD1
CASQWGQTGSEKLFF
TGTGCCAGCCAGTGGGGACAGACGGGTTCTGAAAAACTGTTTTTT
>.|TRBV6-6|TRBJ1-2|.
CASSLLYGYTF
TGTGCCAGCAGTTTGCTCTATGGCTACACCTTC
>.|TRBV29-1|TRBJ2-5|.
CSVELWGSGETQYF
TGCAGCGTTGAATTATGGGGATCGGGGGAGACCCAGTACTTC
>few|TRBV13|TRBJ1-3|.
CASSPRLGASGNTIYF
TGTGCCAGCAGCCCCCGTCTGGGGGCCTCTGGAAACACCATATATTTT